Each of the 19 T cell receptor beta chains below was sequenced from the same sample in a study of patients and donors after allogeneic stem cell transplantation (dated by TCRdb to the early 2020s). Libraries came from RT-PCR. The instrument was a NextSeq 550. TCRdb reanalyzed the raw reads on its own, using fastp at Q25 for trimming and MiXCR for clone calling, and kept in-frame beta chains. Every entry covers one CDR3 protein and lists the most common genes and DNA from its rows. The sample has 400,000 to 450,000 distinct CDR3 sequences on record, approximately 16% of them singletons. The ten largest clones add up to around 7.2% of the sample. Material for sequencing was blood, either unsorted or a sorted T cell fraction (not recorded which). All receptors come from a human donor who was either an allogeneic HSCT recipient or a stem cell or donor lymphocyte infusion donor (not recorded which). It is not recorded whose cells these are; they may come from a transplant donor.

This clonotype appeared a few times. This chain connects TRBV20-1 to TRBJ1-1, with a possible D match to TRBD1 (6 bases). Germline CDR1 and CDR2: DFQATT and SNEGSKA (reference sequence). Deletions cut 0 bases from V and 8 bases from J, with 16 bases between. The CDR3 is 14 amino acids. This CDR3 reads CSARDRGGRKEAFF. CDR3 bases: TGCAGTGCTAGAGATCGCGGGGGCAGGAAAGAAGCTTTCTTT.

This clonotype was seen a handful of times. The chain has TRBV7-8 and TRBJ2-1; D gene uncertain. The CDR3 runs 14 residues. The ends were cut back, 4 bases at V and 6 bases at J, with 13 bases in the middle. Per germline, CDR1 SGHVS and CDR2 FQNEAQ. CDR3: CASSSGASINEQFF. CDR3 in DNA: TGTGCCAGCAGCTCCGGCGCGTCGATCAATGAGCAGTTCTTC.

The DNA for the CDR3 is TGCGCCAGCAGTTGGGGGTTGAGGGAGACCCAGTACTTC. Protein sequence: CASSWGLRETQYF. V and J are TRBV4-1 and TRBJ2-5, with D perhaps TRBD1 or TRBD2 (5 bases each). V shed 6 bases and J shed 5 bases, with 13 bases lying between them. The germline V gene encodes CDR1 MGHRA and CDR2 YSYEKL. The CDR3 contains 13 residues.

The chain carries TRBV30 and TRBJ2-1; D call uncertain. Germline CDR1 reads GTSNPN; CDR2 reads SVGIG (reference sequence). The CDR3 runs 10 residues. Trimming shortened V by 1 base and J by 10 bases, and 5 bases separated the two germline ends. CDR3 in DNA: TGTGCCTGGAGTGAACTAGAGCAGTTCTTC. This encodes CAWSELEQFF.

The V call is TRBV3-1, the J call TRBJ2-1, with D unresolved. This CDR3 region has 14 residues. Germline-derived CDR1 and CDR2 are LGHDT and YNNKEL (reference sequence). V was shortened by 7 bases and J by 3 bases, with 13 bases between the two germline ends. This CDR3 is CASTPKGYYNEQFF. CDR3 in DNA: TGTGCCAGCACCCCGAAGGGTTACTACAATGAGCAGTTCTTC.

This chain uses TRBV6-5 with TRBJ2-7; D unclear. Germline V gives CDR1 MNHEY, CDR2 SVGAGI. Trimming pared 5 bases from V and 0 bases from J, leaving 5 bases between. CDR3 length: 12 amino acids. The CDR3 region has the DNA TGTGCCAGCAGTGACCACTCCTACGAGCAGTACTTC. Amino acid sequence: CASSDHSYEQYF.

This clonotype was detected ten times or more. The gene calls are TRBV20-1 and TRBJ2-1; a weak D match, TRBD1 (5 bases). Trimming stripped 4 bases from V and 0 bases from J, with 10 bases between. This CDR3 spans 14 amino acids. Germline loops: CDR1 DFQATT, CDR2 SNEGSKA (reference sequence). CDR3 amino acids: CSATRQSSYNEQFF. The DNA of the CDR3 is TGCAGTGCTACCAGACAGAGCTCCTACAATGAGCAGTTCTTC.

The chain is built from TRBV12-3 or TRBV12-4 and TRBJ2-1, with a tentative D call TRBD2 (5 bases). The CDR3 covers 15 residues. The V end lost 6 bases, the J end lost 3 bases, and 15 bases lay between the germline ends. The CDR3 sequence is CASSWNLGSYNEQFF. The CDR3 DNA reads TGTGCCAGCAGCTGGAACCTAGGGAGCTACAATGAGCAGTTCTTC.

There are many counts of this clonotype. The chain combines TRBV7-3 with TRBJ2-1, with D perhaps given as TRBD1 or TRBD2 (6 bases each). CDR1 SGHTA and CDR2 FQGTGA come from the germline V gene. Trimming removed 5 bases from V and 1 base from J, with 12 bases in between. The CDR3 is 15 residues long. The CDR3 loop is CASSQRGVSYNEQFF. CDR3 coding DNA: TGTGCCAGCAGCCAAAGGGGGGTATCCTACAATGAGCAGTTCTTC.

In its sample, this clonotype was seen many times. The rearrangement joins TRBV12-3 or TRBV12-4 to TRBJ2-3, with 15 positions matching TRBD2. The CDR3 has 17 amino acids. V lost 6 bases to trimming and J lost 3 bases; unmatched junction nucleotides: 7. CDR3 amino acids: CASSNGTSGGYTDTQYF. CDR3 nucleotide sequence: TGTGCCAGCAGCAATGGGACTAGCGGGGGGTATACAGATACGCAGTATTTT.

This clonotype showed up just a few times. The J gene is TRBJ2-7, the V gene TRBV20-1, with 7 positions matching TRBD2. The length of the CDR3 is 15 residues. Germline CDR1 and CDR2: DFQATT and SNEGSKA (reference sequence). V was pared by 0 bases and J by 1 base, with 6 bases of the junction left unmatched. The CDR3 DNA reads TGCAGTGCTAGAGATTGGTGGGAGGGATCCTACGAGCAGTACTTC. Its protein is CSARDWWEGSYEQYF.

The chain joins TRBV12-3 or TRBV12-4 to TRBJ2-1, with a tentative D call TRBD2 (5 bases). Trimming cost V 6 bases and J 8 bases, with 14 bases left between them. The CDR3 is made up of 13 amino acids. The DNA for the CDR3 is TGTGCCAGCAGCGGGCTAGCTGGGGATGAGCAGTTCTTC. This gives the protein CASSGLAGDEQFF.

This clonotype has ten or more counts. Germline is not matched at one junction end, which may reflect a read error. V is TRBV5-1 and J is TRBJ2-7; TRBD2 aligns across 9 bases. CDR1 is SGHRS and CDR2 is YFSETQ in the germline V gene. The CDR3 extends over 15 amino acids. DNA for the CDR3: TGTGCCAGCAGTTTAGCGGGAGAGAGCTCCTACGAGCAGTACTTC. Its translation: CASSLAGESSYEQYF.

This CDR3 is CASSLGPGYNEQFF. CDR3 DNA sequence: TGTGCCAGCAGCTTAGGGCCGGGGTACAATGAGCAGTTCTTC. The chain carries TRBV7-2 and TRBJ2-1, with D possibly matching TRBD2 (5 bases). Germline V gene lookup returns CDR1 SGHTA and CDR2 FQGNSA. CDR3 length: 14 amino acids. The germline V and J ends were trimmed by 1 base and 4 bases, with 8 bases remaining between them.

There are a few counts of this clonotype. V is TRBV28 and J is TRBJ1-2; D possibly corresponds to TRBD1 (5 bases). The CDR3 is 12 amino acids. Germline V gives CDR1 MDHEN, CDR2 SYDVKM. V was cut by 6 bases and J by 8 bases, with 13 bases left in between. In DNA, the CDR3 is TGTGCCAGCAGGGATGGGGGTGGAGGCTACACCTTC. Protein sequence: CASRDGGGGYTF.

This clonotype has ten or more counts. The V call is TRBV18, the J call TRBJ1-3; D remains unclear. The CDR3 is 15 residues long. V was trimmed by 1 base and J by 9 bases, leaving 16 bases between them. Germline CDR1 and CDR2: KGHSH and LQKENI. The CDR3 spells CASSPRPEVRATIYF. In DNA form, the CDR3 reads TGTGCCAGCTCACCACGACCGGAGGTTCGGGCCACCATATATTTT. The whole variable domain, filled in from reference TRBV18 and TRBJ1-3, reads NAGVMQNPRHLVRRRGQEARLRCSPMKGHSHVYWYRQLPEEGLKFMVYLQKENIIDESGMPKERFSAEFPKEGPSILRIQQVVRGDSAAYFCASSPRPEVRATIYFGEGSWLTVV.

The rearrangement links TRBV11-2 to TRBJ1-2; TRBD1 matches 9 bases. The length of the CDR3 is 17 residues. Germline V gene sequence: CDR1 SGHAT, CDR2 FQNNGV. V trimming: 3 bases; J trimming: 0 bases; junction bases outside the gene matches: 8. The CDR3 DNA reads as TGTGCCAGCAGCTTCCACAGGGGGCTATCCACTAACTATGGCTACACCTTC. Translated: CASSFHRGLSTNYGYTF.

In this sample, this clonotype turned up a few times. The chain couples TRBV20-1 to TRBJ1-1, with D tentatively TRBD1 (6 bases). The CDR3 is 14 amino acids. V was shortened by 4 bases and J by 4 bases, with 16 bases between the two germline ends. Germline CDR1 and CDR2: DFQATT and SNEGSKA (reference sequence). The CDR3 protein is CSAKRTALGTEAFF. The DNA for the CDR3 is TGCAGTGCTAAAAGGACAGCCCTGGGCACTGAAGCTTTCTTT.

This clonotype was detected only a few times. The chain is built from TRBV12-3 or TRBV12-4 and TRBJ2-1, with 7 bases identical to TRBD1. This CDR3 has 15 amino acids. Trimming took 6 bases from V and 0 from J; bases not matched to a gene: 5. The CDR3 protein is CASSQGQTSYNEQFF. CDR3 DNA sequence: TGTGCCAGCAGCCAGGGACAGACCTCCTACAATGAGCAGTTCTTC.